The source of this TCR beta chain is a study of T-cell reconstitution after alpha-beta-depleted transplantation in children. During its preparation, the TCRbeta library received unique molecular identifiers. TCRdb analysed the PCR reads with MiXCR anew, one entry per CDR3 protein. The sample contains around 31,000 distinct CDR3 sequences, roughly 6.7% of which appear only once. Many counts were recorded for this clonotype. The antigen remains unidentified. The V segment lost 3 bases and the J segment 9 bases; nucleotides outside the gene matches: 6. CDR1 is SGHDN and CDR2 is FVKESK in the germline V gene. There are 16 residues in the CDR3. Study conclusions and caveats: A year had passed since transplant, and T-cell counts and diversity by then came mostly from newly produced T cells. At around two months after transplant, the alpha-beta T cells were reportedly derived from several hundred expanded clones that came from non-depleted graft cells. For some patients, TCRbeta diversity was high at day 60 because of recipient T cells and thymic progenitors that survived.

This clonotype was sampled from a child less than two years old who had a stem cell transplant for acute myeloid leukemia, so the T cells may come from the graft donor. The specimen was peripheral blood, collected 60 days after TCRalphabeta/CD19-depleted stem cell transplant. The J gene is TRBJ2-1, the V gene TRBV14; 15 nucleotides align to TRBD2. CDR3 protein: CASSHYGLAGGAEQFF. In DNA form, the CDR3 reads TGTGCCAGCAGCCATTACGGACTAGCGGGAGGGGCTGAGCAGTTCTTC.